The 18 T cell receptor beta chains reported below all come from one sample, sequenced in a study of cytomegalovirus exposure and HLA in healthy donors. The PCR had 60 Vbeta and 13 Jbeta primers. The table came from immunoSEQ multiplex PCR; TCRdb's copy has only in-frame clones and leaves some out. This table has approximately 150,000 clones, roughly 80% appearing once. Sequenced: PBMCs. These receptors were obtained from a man younger than 30 in good health and CMV-seropositive.

This clone occurred once. This chain uses TRBV5-1 with TRBJ2-7; 9 bases match TRBD2. Losses at the gene ends were 4 bases for V and 5 bases for J; bases not matched to a gene: 7. Per the germline V gene, CDR1 is SGHRS and CDR2 is YFSETQ. CDR3 length: 14 amino acids. Written as DNA, the CDR3 is TGCGCCAGCAGCGGGGTAGCGGGAGAAAACGAGCAGTACTTC. Translated, it gives CASSGVAGENEQYF.

This clone was counted only a few times. The chain is built from TRBV6-5 and TRBJ2-2, with TRBD1 identical over 7 bases. From germline, CDR1 is MNHEY and CDR2 SVGAGI. J was trimmed by 0 bases and V by 6 bases; bases with no gene match: 4. The CDR3 has 15 residues. The CDR3 protein is CASRAGTANTGELFF. CDR3 nucleotides: TGTGCCAGCAGAGCCGGGACAGCGAACACCGGGGAGCTGTTTTTT.

V usage is TRBV13 and J usage is TRBJ1-2, with D perhaps matching TRBD1 (5 bases). This CDR3 region has 13 residues. Germline assignment: CDR1 PRHDT and CDR2 FYEKMQ (reference sequence). The germline V and J ends were trimmed by 5 bases and 5 bases, with 12 bases remaining between them. CDR3 loop: CASSPGLTYGYTF. DNA for the CDR3: TGTGCCAGCAGCCCGGGACTGACTTATGGCTACACCTTC.

The CDR3 nucleotides read TGCGCCAGCAGTTGGGAGCAGGCTTCCAATCAGCCCCAGCATTTT. It encodes CASSWEQASNQPQHF. The chain recombines TRBV10-2 with TRBJ1-5, with no clear D. Germline values: CDR1 WSHSY, CDR2 SAAADI. Trimming pared 5 bases from V and 3 bases from J, leaving 14 bases between. The CDR3 runs 15 residues.

The rearrangement joins TRBV4-1 to TRBJ2-1, with D perhaps TRBD2 (6 bases). V gave up 0 bases and J gave up 6 bases, with 15 bases separating them. The V gene's germline CDR1 is MGHRA and CDR2 YSYEKL. The CDR3 totals 16 residues. This chain's CDR3 is CASSQDHTWGVNEQFF. DNA of the CDR3: TGCGCCAGCAGCCAAGACCACACTTGGGGGGTCAATGAGCAGTTCTTC.

The table lists this clone with a count of one. V gene TRBV9 combines with J gene TRBJ1-1; D may be TRBD1 (6 bases). From germline, CDR1 is SGDLS and CDR2 YYNGEE. CDR3 length: 13 residues. Trimming stripped 3 bases from V and 2 bases from J, with 8 bases between. Written as DNA, the CDR3 is TGTGCCAGCAGCGAGGGGGACAACACTGAAGCTTTCTTT. The encoded protein is CASSEGDNTEAFF.

This clone has just a few counts. Within the sample, other DNA sequences also encode this same CDR3. CDR3 nucleotides: TGTGCCAGCAGCTTAGATATGAACACTGAAGCTTTCTTT. Protein: CASSLDMNTEAFF. The rearrangement uses TRBV7-9 and TRBJ1-1; D gene unclear. Germline V gives CDR1 SEHNR, CDR2 FQNEAQ (reference sequence). This CDR3 spans 13 amino acids. Trimming stripped 1 base from V and 0 bases from J, with 3 bases between.

This clone appeared a few times. This chain links TRBV4-1 with TRBJ1-2; D is ambiguous. Germline lookup yields CDR1 MGHRA and CDR2 YSYEKL. The V and J ends lost 2 bases and 1 base respectively, with 2 bases between them. CDR3 length: 12 amino acids. The CDR3 loop reads CASSQLNYGYTF. The DNA for the CDR3 is TGCGCCAGCAGCCAACTTAACTATGGCTACACCTTC.

This clone came up once. The chain couples TRBV6-1 to TRBJ1-5, with D unresolved. Trimming removed 3 bases at V and 5 bases at J, with 8 bases between. This CDR3 region has 13 residues. The V gene's germline CDR1 is MNHNS and CDR2 SASEGT. This CDR3 reads CASSDTQYQPQHF. CDR3 in DNA: TGTGCCAGCAGTGACACGCAGTATCAGCCCCAGCATTTT.

V is TRBV2 and J is TRBJ2-4, with D unclear. V lost 7 bases and J 0 bases, leaving 13 bases between the germline ends. The CDR3 consists of 15 residues. The germline V gene encodes CDR1 SNHLY and CDR2 FYNNEI. The CDR3 DNA reads as TGTGCCAGCATGTGGCAGGCCTTAGCCAAAAACATTCAGTACTTC. Translated: CASMWQALAKNIQYF.

The V call is TRBV27, the J call TRBJ2-3; 7 nucleotides line up with TRBD2. The CDR3 sequence is 16 residues long. Per the germline V gene, CDR1 is MNHEY and CDR2 is SMNVEV (reference sequence). V dropped 6 bases and J dropped 6; count of bases not matched to a gene: 15. The CDR3 loop is CASRRTSGAQWDTQYF. The CDR3 DNA sequence: TGTGCCAGCAGAAGGACTAGTGGGGCCCAATGGGATACGCAGTATTTT.

This sequence joins TRBV19 and TRBJ1-4; D unclear. V gave up 8 bases and J gave up 8 bases, with 12 bases separating them. The germline V gene encodes CDR1 LNHDA and CDR2 SQIVND (reference sequence). CDR3 length: 12 residues. CDR3 nucleotide sequence: TGTGCCAGTGCGAGGGCTGGGGAAAAACTGTTTTTT. Translated: CASARAGEKLFF.

The chain employs TRBV27 and TRBJ1-4, with D unclear. Germline-derived CDR1 and CDR2 are MNHEY and SMNVEV (reference sequence). CDR3 length: 14 residues. Trimming removed 4 bases at V and 7 bases at J, with 13 bases between. For the CDR3, the DNA is TGTGCCAGCAGTTCGACTCTCAACCGTGAAAAACTGTTTTTT. It specifies CASSSTLNREKLFF.

The V and J genes are TRBV6-5 and TRBJ2-1; 7 bases fit TRBD2. This CDR3 has 15 amino acids. CDR1 is MNHEY and CDR2 is SVGAGI in the germline V gene. The V segment lost 6 bases and the J segment 5 bases; nucleotides outside the gene matches: 10. The CDR3 DNA reads TGTGCCAGCAGCCTGACTAGTGGGGGGGACAATGAGCAGTTCTTC. It encodes CASSLTSGGDNEQFF.

This clone was seen just once. Other DNA sequences in this specimen translate into the identical CDR3. The V call is TRBV7-9, the J call TRBJ1-1, with 8 positions matching TRBD1. The junction had 7 bases not matched to a gene; V was cut back by 5 bases and J by 2 bases. This CDR3 region has 15 residues. Germline loops: CDR1 SEHNR, CDR2 FQNEAQ (reference sequence). In DNA, the CDR3 is TGTGCCAGCAGCCCGCCCGACAGGGGCAACACTGAAGCTTTCTTT. It yields the protein CASSPPDRGNTEAFF. Filled out from reference TRBV7-9 and TRBJ1-1, the complete variable domain reads DTGVSQNPRHKITKRGQNVTFRCDPISEHNRLYWYRQTLGQGPEFLTYFQNEAQLEKSRLLSDRFSAERPKGSFSTLEIQRTEQGDSAMYLCASSPPDRGNTEAFFGQGTRLTVV.

V and J are TRBV2 and TRBJ1-2; D remains unclear. The CDR3 length is 14 residues. The V and J ends lost 6 bases and 3 bases respectively, with 14 bases between them. CDR1 is SNHLY and CDR2 is FYNNEI in the germline V gene. The CDR3 protein is CASRARGYDYGYTF. CDR3 DNA sequence: TGTGCCAGCAGAGCCCGAGGGTACGACTATGGCTACACCTTC.

The chain carries TRBV6-1 and TRBJ2-7; D call uncertain. V lost 8 bases, J lost 3 bases, and 11 bases lay in between. The CDR3 is 12 amino acids. Germline V gives CDR1 MNHNS, CDR2 SASEGT. The CDR3 region is CASGQRVYEQYF. The CDR3 DNA sequence: TGTGCCAGCGGTCAACGAGTCTACGAGCAGTACTTC.

CDR3 nucleotide sequence: TGCGCCAGCAGGAATGTTGGGCAGGTGGGTGAAGCTTTCTTT. Its translation is CASRNVGQVGEAFF. The J gene is TRBJ1-1, the V gene TRBV5-1, with D hard to call. Germline loops: CDR1 SGHRS, CDR2 YFSETQ. Trimming stripped 5 bases from V and 7 bases from J, with 18 bases between. The CDR3 length is 14 residues.